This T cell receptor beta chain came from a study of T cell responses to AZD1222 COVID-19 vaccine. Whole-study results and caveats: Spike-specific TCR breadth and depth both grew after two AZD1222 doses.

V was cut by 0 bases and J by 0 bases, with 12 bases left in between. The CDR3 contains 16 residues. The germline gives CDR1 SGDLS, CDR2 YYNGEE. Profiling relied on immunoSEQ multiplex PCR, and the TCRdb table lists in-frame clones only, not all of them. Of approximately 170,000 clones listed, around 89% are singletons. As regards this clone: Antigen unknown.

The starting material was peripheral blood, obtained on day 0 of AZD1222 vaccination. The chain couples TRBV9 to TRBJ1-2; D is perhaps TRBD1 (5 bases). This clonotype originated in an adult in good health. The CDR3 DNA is TGTGCCAGCAGCGTAGAGGCAGGGCCTACTAACTATGGCTACACCTTC. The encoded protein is CASSVEAGPTNYGYTF.